This T cell receptor (beta chain) was recorded in a study of T cell responses to AZD1222 COVID-19 vaccine. Study conclusions and caveats: A reported finding is that nearly half of spike-specific TCRs target unmutated variant regions. All repertoire sampling was performed exclusively after the peak T cell response.

Comments on this clone: The antigen remains unidentified.

The repertoire was sequenced with immunoSEQ multiplex PCR; TCRdb's copy has only in-frame clones and lacks some. The repertoire has 120,000 or so clones, 80% to 95% of them found once; the top ten carry 4% to 4.5%. The V gene end was trimmed by 3 bases and the J gene end by 5 bases; junction bases not matched to a gene: 3. The length of the CDR3 is 13 residues. Germline values: CDR1 SGHVS, CDR2 FQNEAQ. The receptor was derived from an adult who received the MenACWY meningococcal vaccine as a control. The sample here was peripheral blood, taken 28 days after the second dose of the MenACWY control vaccine. V usage is TRBV7-8 and J usage is TRBJ2-5; 7 bases fit TRBD1. For the CDR3, the DNA is TGTGCCAGCAGCTTGGGCAGGGGGGAGACCCAGTACTTC. Translation: CASSLGRGETQYF.